The clone carrying this T cell receptor beta chain was counted at least ten times. The antigen remains undetermined. This record belongs to a study of T cell repertoires in cytomegalovirus infection. Study background: Public signatures in TCR beta pointed to CMV infection and matching HLA type.

Study-wide points: CMV-specific TCR beta clonotypes restricted by HLA-C were the ones dominating the ex vivo response. Adding up the frequency of public TCR beta families identified people who carried CMV plus the relevant HLA.

Germline V gene sequence: CDR1 MNHEY, CDR2 SVGAGI. V lost 1 base and J lost 4, with 13 bases in between. The CDR3 is 15 residues long. TCRdb itself ran the reads through MiXCR, one entry per CDR3 protein. The table shows about 250,000 distinct CDR3 sequences, with 15% to 20% occurring only once. The rearrangement joins TRBV6-5 to TRBJ1-2; no clear D gene. The sample taken for sequencing was CD8+ T cells from PBMCs. The receptor was isolated from a human donor in good health (CMV status not recorded). Some clones in this sample may be carry-over from other donors' samples. This CDR3 reads CASSYWRRGSYGYTF. As DNA, the CDR3 is TGTGCCAGCAGTTACTGGCGAAGAGGGTCCTATGGCTACACCTTC.